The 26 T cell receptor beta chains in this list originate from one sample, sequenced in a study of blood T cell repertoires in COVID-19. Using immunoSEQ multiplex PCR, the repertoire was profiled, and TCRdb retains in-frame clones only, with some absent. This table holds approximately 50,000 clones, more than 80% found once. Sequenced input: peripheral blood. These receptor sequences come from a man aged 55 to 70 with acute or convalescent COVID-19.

The CDR3 nucleotides read TGTGCCAGCAGCTTAGGGACAGGGTCGTCCTATAGCAATCAGCCCCAGCATTTT. Residues: CASSLGTGSSYSNQPQHF. The V and J genes are TRBV11-2 and TRBJ1-5; TRBD1 matches at 8 bases. The V segment lost 1 base and the J segment 0 bases; nucleotides outside the gene matches: 8. The length of the CDR3 is 18 residues. The germline V gene encodes CDR1 SGHAT and CDR2 FQNNGV.

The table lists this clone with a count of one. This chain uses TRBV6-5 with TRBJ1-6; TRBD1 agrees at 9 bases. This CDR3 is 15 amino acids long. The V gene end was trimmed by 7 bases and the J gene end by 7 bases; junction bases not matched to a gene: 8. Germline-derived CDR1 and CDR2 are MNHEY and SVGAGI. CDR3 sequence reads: CASIPRQGGNSPLHF. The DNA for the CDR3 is TGTGCCAGCATTCCCCGACAGGGGGGAAATTCACCCCTCCACTTT.

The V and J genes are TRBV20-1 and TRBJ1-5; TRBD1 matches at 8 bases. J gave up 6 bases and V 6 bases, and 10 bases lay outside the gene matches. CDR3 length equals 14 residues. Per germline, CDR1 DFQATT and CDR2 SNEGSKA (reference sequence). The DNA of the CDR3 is TGCAGTGCCAGTCTGGACAGGGAGAGTCAGCCCCAGCATTTT. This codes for CSASLDRESQPQHF.

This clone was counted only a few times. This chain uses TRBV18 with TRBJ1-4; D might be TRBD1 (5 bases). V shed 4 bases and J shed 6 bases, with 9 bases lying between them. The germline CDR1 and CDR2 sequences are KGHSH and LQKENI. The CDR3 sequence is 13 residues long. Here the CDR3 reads CASSQGLDEKLFF. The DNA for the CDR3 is TGTGCCAGCTCACAGGGGCTGGATGAAAAACTGTTTTTT.

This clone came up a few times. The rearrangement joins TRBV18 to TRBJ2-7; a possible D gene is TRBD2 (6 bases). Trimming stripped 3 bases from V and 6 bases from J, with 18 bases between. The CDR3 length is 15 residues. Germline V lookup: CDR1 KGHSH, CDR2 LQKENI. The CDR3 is CASSPWGGAPGEQYF. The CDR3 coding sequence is TGTGCCAGCTCACCCTGGGGCGGGGCCCCTGGCGAGCAGTACTTC.

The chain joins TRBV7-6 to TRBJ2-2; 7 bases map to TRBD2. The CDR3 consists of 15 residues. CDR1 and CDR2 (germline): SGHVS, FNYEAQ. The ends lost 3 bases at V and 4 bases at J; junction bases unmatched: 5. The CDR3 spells CASSLRSGTTGELFF. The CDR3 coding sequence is TGTGCCAGCAGCTTGAGGAGCGGGACCACCGGGGAGCTGTTTTTT.

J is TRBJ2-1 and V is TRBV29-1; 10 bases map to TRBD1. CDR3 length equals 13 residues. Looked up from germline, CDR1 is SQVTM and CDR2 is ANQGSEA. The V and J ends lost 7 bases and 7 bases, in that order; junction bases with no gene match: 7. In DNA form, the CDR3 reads TGCAGCGGAGGGACAGGGGCAGGGAATGAGCAGTTCTTC. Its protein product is CSGGTGAGNEQFF.

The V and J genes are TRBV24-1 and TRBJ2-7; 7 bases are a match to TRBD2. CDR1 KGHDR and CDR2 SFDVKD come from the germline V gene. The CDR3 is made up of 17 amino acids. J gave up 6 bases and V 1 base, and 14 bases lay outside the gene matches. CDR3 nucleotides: TGTGCCACCAGTGATTTCCCCCCGGGACTACCCCTACTCGAGCAGTACTTC. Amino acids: CATSDFPPGLPLLEQYF.

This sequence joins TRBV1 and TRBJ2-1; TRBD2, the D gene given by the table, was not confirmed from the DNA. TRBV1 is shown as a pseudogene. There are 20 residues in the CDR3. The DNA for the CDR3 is TGCACCAGCAGCCAAGACCACTTCCACACGACTAGCGGGAGGGACAATGAGCAGTTCTTC. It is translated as CTSSQDHFHTTSGRDNEQFF.

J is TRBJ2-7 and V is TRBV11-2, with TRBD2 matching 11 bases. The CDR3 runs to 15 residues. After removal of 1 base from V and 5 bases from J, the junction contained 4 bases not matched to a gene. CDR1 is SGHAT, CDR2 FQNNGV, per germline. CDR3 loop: CASSLGGTSGHEQYF. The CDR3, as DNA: TGTGCCAGCAGCTTAGGCGGGACTAGCGGTCACGAGCAGTACTTC.

The CDR3 spells CAWGRAISAQGEKLFF. CDR3 sequence (DNA): TGTGCCTGGGGGAGAGCGATATCGGCTCAGGGTGAAAAACTGTTTTTT. J is TRBJ1-4 and V is TRBV30; TRBD1 is a possible D gene (5 bases). V lost 5 bases and J lost 7, with 23 bases in between. CDR1 and CDR2 (germline): GTSNPN, SVGIG (reference sequence). CDR3 length: 16 residues.

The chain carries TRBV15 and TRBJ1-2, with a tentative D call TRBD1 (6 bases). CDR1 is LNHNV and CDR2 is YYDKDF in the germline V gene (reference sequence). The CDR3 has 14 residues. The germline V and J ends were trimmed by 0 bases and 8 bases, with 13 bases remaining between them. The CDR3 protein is CATSRDGGQGGYTF. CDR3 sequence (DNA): TGTGCCACCAGCAGAGATGGGGGTCAGGGGGGCTACACCTTC.

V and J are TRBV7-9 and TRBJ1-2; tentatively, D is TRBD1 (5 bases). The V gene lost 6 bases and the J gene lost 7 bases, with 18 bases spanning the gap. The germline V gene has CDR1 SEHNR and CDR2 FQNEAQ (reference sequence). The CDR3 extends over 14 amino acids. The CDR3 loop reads CASRERGELSGYTF. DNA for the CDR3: TGTGCCAGCAGAGAACGGGGGGAGCTGAGTGGCTACACCTTC. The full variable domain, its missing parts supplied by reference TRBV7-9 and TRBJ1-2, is DTGVSQNPRHKITKRGQNVTFRCDPISEHNRLYWYRQTLGQGPEFLTYFQNEAQLEKSRLLSDRFSAERPKGSFSTLEIQRTEQGDSAMYLCASRERGELSGYTFGSGTRLTVV.

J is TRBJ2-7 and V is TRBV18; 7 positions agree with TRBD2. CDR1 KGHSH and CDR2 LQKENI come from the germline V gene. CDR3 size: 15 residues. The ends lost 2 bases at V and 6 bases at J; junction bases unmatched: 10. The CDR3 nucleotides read TGTGCCAGCTCACCAATTTTAGGCGGGAGCGGCGAGCAGTACTTC. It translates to CASSPILGGSGEQYF.

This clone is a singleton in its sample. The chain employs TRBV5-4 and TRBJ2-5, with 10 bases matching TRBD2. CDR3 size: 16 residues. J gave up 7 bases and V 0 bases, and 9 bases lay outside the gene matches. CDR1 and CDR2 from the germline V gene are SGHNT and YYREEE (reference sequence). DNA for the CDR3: TGTGCCAGCAGCTTGGGGGCGAGCGGGAGGGCCCGGACCCAGTACTTC. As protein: CASSLGASGRARTQYF.

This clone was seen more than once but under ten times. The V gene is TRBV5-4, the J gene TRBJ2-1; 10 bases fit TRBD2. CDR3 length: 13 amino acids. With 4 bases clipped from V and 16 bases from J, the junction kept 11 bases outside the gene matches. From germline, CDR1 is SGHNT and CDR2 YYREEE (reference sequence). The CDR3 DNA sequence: TGTGCCAGCAGCCCCAGCGGGAGGGCCGAGGAATTCTTC. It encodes CASSPSGRAEEFF.

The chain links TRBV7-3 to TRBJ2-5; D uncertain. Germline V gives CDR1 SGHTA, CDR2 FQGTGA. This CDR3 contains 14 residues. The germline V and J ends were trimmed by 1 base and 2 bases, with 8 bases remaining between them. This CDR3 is CASSLNPGQETQYF. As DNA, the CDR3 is TGTGCCAGCAGCTTAAACCCCGGGCAAGAGACCCAGTACTTC.

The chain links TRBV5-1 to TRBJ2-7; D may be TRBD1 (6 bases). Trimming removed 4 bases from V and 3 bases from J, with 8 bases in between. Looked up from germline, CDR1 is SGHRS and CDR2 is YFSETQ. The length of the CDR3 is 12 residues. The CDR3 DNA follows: TGCGCCAGCAGCCGGACAGTCTACGAGCAGTACTTC. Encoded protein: CASSRTVYEQYF. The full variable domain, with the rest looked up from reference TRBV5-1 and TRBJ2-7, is KAGVTQTPRYLIKTRGQQVTLSCSPISGHRSVSWYQQTPGQGLQFLFEYFSETQRNKGNFPGRFSGRQFSNSRSEMNVSTLELGDSALYLCASSRTVYEQYFGPGTRLTVT.

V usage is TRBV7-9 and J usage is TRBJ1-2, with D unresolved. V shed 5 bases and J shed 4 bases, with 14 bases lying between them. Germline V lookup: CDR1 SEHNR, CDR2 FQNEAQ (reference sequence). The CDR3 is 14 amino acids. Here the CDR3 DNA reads TGTGCCAGCAGCCACCCCCCAGGCATCTATGGCTACACCTTC. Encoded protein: CASSHPPGIYGYTF.

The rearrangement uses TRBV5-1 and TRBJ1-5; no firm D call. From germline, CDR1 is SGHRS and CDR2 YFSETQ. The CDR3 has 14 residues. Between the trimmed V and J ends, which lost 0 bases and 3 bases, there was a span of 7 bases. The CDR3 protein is CASSLGGFNQPQHF. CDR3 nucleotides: TGCGCCAGCAGCTTGGGAGGGTTCAATCAGCCCCAGCATTTT.

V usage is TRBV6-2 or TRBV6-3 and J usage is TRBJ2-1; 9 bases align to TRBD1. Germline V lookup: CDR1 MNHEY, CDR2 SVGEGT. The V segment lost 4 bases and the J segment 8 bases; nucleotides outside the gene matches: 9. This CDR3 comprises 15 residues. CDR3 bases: TGTGCCAGCAGTTCGGGACAGGGATTTTTGGATGAGCAGTTCTTC. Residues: CASSSGQGFLDEQFF.

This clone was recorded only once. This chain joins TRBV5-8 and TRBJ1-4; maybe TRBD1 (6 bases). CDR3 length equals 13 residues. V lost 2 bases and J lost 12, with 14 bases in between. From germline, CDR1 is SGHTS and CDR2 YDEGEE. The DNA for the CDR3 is TGTGCCAGCAGCTTACACCGGACAGCAGAACTGTTTTTT. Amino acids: CASSLHRTAELFF.

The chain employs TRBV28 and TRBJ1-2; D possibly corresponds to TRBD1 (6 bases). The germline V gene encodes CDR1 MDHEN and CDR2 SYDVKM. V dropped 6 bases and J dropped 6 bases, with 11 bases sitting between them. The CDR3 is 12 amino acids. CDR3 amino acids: CASSQGMNGYTF. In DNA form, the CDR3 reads TGTGCCAGCAGCCAGGGGATGAATGGCTACACCTTC.

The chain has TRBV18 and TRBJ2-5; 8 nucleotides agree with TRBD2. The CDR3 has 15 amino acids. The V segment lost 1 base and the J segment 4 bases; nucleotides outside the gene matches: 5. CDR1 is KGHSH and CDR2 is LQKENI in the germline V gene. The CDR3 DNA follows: TGTGCCAGCTCACCACTCGGGAGGGCCGGAGAGACCCAGTACTTC. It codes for CASSPLGRAGETQYF. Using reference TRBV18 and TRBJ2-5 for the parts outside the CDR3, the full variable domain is NAGVMQNPRHLVRRRGQEARLRCSPMKGHSHVYWYRQLPEEGLKFMVYLQKENIIDESGMPKERFSAEFPKEGPSILRIQQVVRGDSAAYFCASSPLGRAGETQYFGPGTRLLVL.

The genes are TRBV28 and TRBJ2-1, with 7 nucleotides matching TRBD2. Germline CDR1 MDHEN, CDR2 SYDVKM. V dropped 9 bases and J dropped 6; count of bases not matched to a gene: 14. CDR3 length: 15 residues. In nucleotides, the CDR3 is TGTGCCAGTGGAGGTTCACTAGCGACCTCCAATGAGCAGTTCTTC. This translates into CASGGSLATSNEQFF.

The CDR3 DNA reads as TGTGCCAGCAACCGAAGCAGGCAGTCCTGGTACGAGCAGTACTTC. It is translated as CASNRSRQSWYEQYF. The gene calls are TRBV6-5 and TRBJ2-7; D gene uncertain. This CDR3 has 15 amino acids. Looked up from germline, CDR1 is MNHEY and CDR2 is SVGAGI. The V and J ends lost 7 bases and 4 bases respectively, with 20 bases between them.